The entry that follows covers one TCR beta chain sequence. The antigen remains undetermined. This CDR3 is 13 amino acids long. Unmatched junction bases numbered 7, after V lost 6 bases and J lost 6 bases. The germline CDR1 and CDR2 sequences are MDHEN and SYDVKM. The data derive from a study of cytomegalovirus exposure and HLA in healthy donors. Across the study: A subsequent analysis stated that the 90 to 150 validation repertoires were run on the same platform as the 650 to 850 first-cohort repertoires.

Clones were sequenced by immunoSEQ multiplex PCR, and TCRdb holds only the in-frame ones, with some missing. The sample yields under 300,000 clones, nearly 90% seen once. General study points: The tendency of first-cohort TCR clusters to co-occur in the roughly 130 validation repertoires was the finding of a later analysis. Specific recognition of CMV antigens was confirmed in vitro for a few chains (all CMV-associated).

Sequenced sample: PBMCs. The sequence was collected from a woman aged 18-35 years in good health and CMV-seronegative. The chain links TRBV28 to TRBJ1-2; 7 positions agree with TRBD1. The CDR3 here is CASRLQGSDGYTF. The CDR3 DNA reads as TGTGCCAGCAGGCTACAGGGGTCCGATGGCTACACCTTC.